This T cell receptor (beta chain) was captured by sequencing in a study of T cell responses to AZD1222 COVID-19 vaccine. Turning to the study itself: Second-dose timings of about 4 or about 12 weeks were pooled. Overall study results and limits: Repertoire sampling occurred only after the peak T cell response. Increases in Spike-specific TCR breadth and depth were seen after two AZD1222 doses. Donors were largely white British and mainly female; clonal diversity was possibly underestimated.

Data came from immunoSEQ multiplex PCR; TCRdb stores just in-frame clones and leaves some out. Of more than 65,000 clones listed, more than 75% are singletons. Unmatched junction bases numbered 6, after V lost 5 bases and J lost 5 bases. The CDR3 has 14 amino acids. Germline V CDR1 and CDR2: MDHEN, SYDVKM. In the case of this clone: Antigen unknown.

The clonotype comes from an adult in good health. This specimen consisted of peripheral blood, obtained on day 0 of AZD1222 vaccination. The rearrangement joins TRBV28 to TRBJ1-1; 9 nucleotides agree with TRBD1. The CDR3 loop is CASSTGQGLTEAFF. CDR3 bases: TGTGCCAGCAGTACAGGACAGGGGTTGACTGAAGCTTTCTTT.